Below are 16 T cell receptor beta chains sequenced from a single sample in a study of control samples from healthy donors and cancer patients. The method was immunoSEQ multiplex PCR; TCRdb's version includes in-frame clones alone and lacks a portion of them. The sample lists about 110,000 clones; approximately 82% were seen once. The source material was blood. The source of these receptors is a man aged 18 to 30 in good health.

The chain is built from TRBV5-4 and TRBJ2-5, with D tentatively TRBD1 (6 bases). Germline V gene lookup returns CDR1 SGHNT and CDR2 YYREEE (reference sequence). The CDR3 is made up of 13 amino acids. The V end lost 4 bases, the J end lost 5 bases, and 12 bases lay between the germline ends. The CDR3 sequence is CASSRGHGETQYF. In nucleotides, the CDR3 is TGTGCCAGCAGCCGGGGACACGGGGAGACCCAGTACTTC.

The gene calls are TRBV18 and TRBJ2-2; D may be TRBD2 (6 bases). Germline lookup yields CDR1 KGHSH and CDR2 LQKENI. The CDR3 consists of 14 residues. V was cut by 3 bases and J by 7 bases, with 12 bases left in between. CDR3 protein: CASSPRQGGGELFF. The CDR3 coding sequence is TGTGCCAGCTCACCGCGGCAGGGAGGCGGGGAGCTGTTTTTT.

This clone has just a few counts. The V gene is TRBV19, the J gene TRBJ2-2, with 8 bases fitting TRBD1. This CDR3 has 15 amino acids. V shed 4 bases and J 1 base; nucleotides not matched to a gene: 2. Germline V CDR1 and CDR2: LNHDA, SQIVND (reference sequence). Written as DNA, the CDR3 is TGTGCCAGTAGTAAAACAGGGGGGAACACCGGGGAGCTGTTTTTT. It specifies CASSKTGGNTGELFF.

The chain couples TRBV6-4 to TRBJ2-7; D might be TRBD1 (5 bases). Trimming took off 7 bases at V and 3 bases at J, with 10 bases between the two ends. CDR1 and CDR2 from the germline V gene are MRHNA and SNTAGT. There are 12 residues in the CDR3. The CDR3 sequence is CASMHGHYEQYF. CDR3 DNA sequence: TGTGCCAGCATGCACGGACACTACGAGCAGTACTTC.

This clone showed up just once. V and J are TRBV6-5 and TRBJ1-1; D is undetermined. Trimming stripped 6 bases from V and 4 bases from J, with 15 bases between. This CDR3 has 14 amino acids. Germline lookup yields CDR1 MNHEY and CDR2 SVGAGI. Here the CDR3 reads CASRYGGGSTEAFF. DNA of the CDR3: TGTGCCAGCAGGTACGGTGGAGGGAGCACTGAAGCTTTCTTT.

CDR3: CASSLRGQRGSYNEQFF. The CDR3, as DNA: TGTGCCAGCAGCTTGAGGGGCCAGCGGGGATCCTACAATGAGCAGTTCTTC. This rearrangement joins TRBV7-2 to TRBJ2-1; 7 positions match TRBD2. J lost 1 base, V lost 3 bases, and 9 bases had no gene match. This CDR3 comprises 17 residues. The germline CDR1 and CDR2 sequences are SGHTA and FQGNSA.

The chain employs TRBV28 and TRBJ2-7; D is perhaps TRBD1 (5 bases). Between the trimmed V and J ends, which lost 4 bases and 6 bases, there was a span of 16 bases. Germline V CDR1 and CDR2: MDHEN, SYDVKM. There are 14 residues in the CDR3. The DNA for the CDR3 is TGTGCCAGCAGTTCCTTAGCAGGGTGGAGCGAGCAGTACTTC. Its translation is CASSSLAGWSEQYF. Supplemented by reference TRBV28 and TRBJ2-7, the full variable domain reads DVKVTQSSRYLVKRTGEKVFLECVQDMDHENMFWYRQDPGLGLRLIYFSYDVKMKEKGDIPEGYSVSREKKERFSLILESASTNQTSMYLCASSSLAGWSEQYFGPGTRLTVT.

J is TRBJ2-6 and V is TRBV12-3 or TRBV12-4; D gene ambiguous. The CDR3 has 13 amino acids. V was trimmed by 1 base and J by 3 bases, leaving 1 base between them. The CDR3 here is CASSLGGANVLTF. The DNA of the CDR3 is TGTGCCAGCAGTTTAGGTGGGGCCAACGTCCTGACTTTC.

V gene TRBV10-1 combines with J gene TRBJ1-1; no clear D. CDR1 and CDR2 (germline): WNHNN, SYGVQD (reference sequence). Trimming shortened V by 0 bases and J by 9 bases, and 20 bases separated the two germline ends. This CDR3 has 16 residues. The CDR3 DNA is TGCGCCAGCAGTGAGTCCGCCTCCGGGAACCCCTATCAAGCTTTCTTT. Its translation is CASSESASGNPYQAFF.

The V and J genes are TRBV2 and TRBJ1-4, with 10 bases aligning to TRBD1. Germline V gene data show CDR1 as SNHLY and CDR2 as FYNNEI. Trimming took 3 bases from V and 8 from J; bases not matched to a gene: 3. The CDR3 is made up of 14 amino acids. As DNA, the CDR3 is TGTGCCAGCAGTGAGACAGGGGGCCGGGAAAAACTGTTTTTT. Its translation is CASSETGGREKLFF. Full variable domain (missing parts from reference TRBV2 and TRBJ1-4): EPEVTQTPSHQVTQMGQEVILRCVPISNHLYFYWYRQILGQKVEFLVSFYNNEISEKSEIFDDQFSVERPDGSNFTLKIRSTKLEDSAMYFCASSETGGREKLFFGSGTQLSVL.

This chain uses TRBV27 with TRBJ1-1; 7 positions match TRBD1. Germline V gives CDR1 MNHEY, CDR2 SMNVEV (reference sequence). V lost 6 bases and J lost 0; bases outside the gene matches: 13. CDR3 size: 17 residues. CDR3 sequence: CASSHRGTVIMNTEAFF. CDR3 DNA: TGTGCCAGCAGCCATCGCGGGACAGTCATCATGAACACTGAAGCTTTCTTT.

J is TRBJ1-5 and V is TRBV5-6; no reliable D call. Deletions cut 0 bases from V and 4 bases from J, with 11 bases between. The CDR3 length is 15 residues. CDR1 and CDR2 (germline): SGHDT, YYEEEE. CDR3 nucleotides: TGTGCCAGCAGCTTGGACAGTTACCCGAATCAGCCCCAGCATTTT. Protein: CASSLDSYPNQPQHF.

The genes are TRBV6-6 and TRBJ2-5; possibly TRBD2 for D (6 bases). Germline V gene sequence: CDR1 MNHNY, CDR2 SVGAGI (reference sequence). V lost 4 bases and J 4 bases, leaving 13 bases between the germline ends. There are 14 residues in the CDR3. The CDR3 DNA follows: TGTGCCAGCAGTTTTTTTTGGGGAGGAGAGACCCAGTACTTC. This gives the protein CASSFFWGGETQYF.

The V gene is TRBV24-1, the J gene TRBJ1-2; no reliable D call. This CDR3 is 13 amino acids long. Trimming took off 4 bases at V and 8 bases at J, with 13 bases between the two ends. Germline lookup yields CDR1 KGHDR and CDR2 SFDVKD. This CDR3 reads CATSESPSRGYTF. In DNA form, the CDR3 reads TGTGCCACCAGTGAGTCACCTAGTAGGGGCTACACCTTC.

This clone occurred once. This rearrangement joins TRBV18 to TRBJ1-5; D is perhaps TRBD1 (5 bases). This CDR3 has 14 amino acids. The V gene lost 5 bases and the J gene lost 4 bases, with 12 bases spanning the gap. In germline, CDR1 is KGHSH, CDR2 LQKENI. CDR3 region: CASSAGQQNQPQHF. CDR3 DNA sequence: TGTGCCAGCTCAGCAGGGCAGCAGAATCAGCCCCAGCATTTT.

This clone was counted between two and nine times. The gene calls are TRBV5-6 and TRBJ1-6, with a weak D call TRBD1 (6 bases). There are 15 residues in the CDR3. V lost 2 bases and J 6 bases, leaving 12 bases between the germline ends. CDR1 and CDR2 (germline): SGHDT, YYEEEE. DNA of the CDR3: TGTGCCAGCAGCTTTCAGGGGAGCGGTAATTCACCCCTCCACTTT. It specifies CASSFQGSGNSPLHF. The whole variable domain, filled in from reference TRBV5-6 and TRBJ1-6, reads DAGVTQSPTHLIKTRGQQVTLRCSPKSGHDTVSWYQQALGQGPQFIFQYYEEEERQRGNFPDRFSGHQFPNYSSELNVNALLLGDSALYLCASSFQGSGNSPLHFGNGTRLTVT.